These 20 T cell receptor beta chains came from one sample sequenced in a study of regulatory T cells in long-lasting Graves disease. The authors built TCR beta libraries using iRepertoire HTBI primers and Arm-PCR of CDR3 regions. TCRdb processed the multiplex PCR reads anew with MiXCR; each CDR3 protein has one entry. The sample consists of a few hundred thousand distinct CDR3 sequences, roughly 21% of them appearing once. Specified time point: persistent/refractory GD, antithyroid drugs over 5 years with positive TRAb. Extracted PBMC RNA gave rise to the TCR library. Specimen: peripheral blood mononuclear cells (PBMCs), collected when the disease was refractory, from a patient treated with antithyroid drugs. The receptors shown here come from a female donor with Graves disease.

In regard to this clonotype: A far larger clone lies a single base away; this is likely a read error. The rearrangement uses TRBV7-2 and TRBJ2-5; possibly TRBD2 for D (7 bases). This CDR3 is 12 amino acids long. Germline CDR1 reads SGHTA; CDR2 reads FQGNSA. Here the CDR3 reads CASSEARGGVCF. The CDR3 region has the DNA TGTGCCAGCAGTGAAGCGAGGGGGGGCGTATGCTTC. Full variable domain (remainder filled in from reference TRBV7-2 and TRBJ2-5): GAGVSQSPSNKVTEKGKDVELRCDPISGHTALYWYRQSLGQGLEFLIYFQGNSAPDKSGLPSDRFSAERTGGSVSTLTIQRTQQEDSAVYLCASSEARGGVCFGPGTRLLVL.

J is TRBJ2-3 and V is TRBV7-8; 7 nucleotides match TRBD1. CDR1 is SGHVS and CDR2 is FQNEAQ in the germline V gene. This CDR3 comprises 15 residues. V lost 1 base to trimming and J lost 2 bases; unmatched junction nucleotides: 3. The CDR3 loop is CASSLEGAYTDTQYF. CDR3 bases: TGTGCCAGCAGCTTAGAGGGGGCCTACACAGATACGCAGTATTTT.

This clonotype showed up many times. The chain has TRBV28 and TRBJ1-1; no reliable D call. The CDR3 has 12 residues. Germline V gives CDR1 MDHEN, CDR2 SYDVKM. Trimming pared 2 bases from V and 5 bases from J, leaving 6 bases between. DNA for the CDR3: TGTGCCAGCAGTTTAGTCAGGACTGAAGCTTTCTTT. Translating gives CASSLVRTEAFF. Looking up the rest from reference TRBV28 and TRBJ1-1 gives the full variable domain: DVKVTQSSRYLVKRTGEKVFLECVQDMDHENMFWYRQDPGLGLRLIYFSYDVKMKEKGDIPEGYSVSREKKERFSLILESASTNQTSMYLCASSLVRTEAFFGQGTRLTVV.

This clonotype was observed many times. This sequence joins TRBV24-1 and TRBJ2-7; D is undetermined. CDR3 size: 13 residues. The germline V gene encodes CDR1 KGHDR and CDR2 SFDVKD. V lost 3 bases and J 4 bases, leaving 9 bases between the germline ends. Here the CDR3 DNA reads TGTGCCACCAGTGATAGGATGGGGTACGAGCAGTACTTC. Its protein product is CATSDRMGYEQYF.

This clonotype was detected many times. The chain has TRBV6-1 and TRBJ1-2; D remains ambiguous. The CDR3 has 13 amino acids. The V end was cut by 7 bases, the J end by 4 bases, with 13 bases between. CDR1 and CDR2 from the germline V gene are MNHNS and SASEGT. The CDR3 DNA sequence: TGTGCCAGCACCCTCGGAAACTCCTATGGCTACACCTTC. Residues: CASTLGNSYGYTF.

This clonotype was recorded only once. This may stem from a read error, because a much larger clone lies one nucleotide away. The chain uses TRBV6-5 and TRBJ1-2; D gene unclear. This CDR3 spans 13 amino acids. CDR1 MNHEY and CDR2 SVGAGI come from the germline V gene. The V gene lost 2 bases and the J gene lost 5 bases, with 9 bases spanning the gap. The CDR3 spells CASSYRGFYGYTF. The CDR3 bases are TGTGCCAGCAGTTACCGGGGTTTTTATGGCTACACCTTC.

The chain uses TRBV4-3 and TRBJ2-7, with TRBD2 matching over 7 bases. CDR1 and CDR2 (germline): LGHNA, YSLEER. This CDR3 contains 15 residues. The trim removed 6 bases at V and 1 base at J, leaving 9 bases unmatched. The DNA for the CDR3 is TGCGCCAGCAGATTGGAGGGAGCGGGGTCCTACGAGCAGTACTTC. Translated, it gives CASRLEGAGSYEQYF.

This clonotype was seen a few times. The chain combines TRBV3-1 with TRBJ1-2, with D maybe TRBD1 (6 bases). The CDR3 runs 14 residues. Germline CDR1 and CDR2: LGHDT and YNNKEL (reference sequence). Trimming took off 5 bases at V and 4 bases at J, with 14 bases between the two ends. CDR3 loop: CASSSTGTTYGYTF. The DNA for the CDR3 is TGTGCCAGCAGCTCGACCGGGACAACCTATGGCTACACCTTC.

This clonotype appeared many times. CDR3 amino acids: CASSLSRVDVFVYEQYF. The CDR3 DNA follows: TGTGCCAGCAGTTTGAGCCGGGTGGACGTTTTTGTCTACGAGCAGTACTTC. The J gene is TRBJ2-7, the V gene TRBV28; D not certain. With 3 bases removed from V and 3 bases from J, the gap between germline ends came to 21 bases. This CDR3 spans 17 amino acids. Per germline, CDR1 MDHEN and CDR2 SYDVKM.

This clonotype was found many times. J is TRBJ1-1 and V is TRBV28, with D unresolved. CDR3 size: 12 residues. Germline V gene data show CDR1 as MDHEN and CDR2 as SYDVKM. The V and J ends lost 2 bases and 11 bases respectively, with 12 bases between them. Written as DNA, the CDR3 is TGTGCCAGCAGTTTAGGTAGGGTGGGCGCTTTCTTT. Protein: CASSLGRVGAFF.

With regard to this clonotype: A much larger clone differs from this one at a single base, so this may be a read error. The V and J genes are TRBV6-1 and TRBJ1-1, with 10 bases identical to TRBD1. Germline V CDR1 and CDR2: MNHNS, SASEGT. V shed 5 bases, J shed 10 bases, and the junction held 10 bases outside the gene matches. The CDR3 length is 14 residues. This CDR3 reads CASSPRDRGLGAFF. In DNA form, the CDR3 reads TGTGCCAGCAGTCCACGTGACAGGGGGCTAGGAGCTTTCTTT.

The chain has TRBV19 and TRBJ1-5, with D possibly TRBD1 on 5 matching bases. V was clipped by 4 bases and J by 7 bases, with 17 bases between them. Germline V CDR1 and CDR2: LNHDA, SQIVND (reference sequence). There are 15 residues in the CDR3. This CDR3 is CASSKTATAMQPQHF. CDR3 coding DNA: TGTGCCAGTAGTAAGACAGCTACGGCTATGCAGCCCCAGCATTTT.

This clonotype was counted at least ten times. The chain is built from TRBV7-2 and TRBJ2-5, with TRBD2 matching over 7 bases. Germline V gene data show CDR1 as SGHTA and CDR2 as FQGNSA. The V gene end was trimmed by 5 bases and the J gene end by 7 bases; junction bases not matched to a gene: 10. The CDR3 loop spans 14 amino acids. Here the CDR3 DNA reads TGTGCCAGCAGCCCTGCCGGGACTACGGGGACCCAGTACTTC. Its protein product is CASSPAGTTGTQYF.

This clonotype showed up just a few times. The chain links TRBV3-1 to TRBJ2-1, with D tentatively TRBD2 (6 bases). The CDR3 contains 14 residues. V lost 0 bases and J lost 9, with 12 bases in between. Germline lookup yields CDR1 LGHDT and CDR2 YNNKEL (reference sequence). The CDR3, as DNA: TGTGCCAGCAGCCAAGATCTGGGGAGGACTGAGCAGTTCTTC. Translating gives CASSQDLGRTEQFF.

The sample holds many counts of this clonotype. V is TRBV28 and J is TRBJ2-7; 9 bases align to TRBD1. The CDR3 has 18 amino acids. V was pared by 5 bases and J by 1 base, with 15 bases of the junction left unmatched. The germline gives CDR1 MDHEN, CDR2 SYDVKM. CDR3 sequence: CASSAPGQGRLGSYEQYF. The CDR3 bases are TGTGCCAGCAGTGCTCCGGGACAGGGTAGATTAGGTTCCTACGAGCAGTACTTC.

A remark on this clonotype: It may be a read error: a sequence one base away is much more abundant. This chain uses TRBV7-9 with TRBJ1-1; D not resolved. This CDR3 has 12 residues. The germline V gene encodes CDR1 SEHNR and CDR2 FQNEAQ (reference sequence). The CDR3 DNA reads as TGTGCCAGCAGCTGGATGAACACTGAAGCTCTCTTT. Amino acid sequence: CASSWMNTEALF.

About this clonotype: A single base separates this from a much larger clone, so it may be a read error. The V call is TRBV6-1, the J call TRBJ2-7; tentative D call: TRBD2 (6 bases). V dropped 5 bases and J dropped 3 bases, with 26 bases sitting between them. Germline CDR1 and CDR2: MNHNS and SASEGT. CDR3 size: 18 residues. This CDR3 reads CASSHDEWNSGEDYEQYF. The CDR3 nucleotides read TGTGCCAGCAGTCACGACGAATGGAACAGTGGGGAGGACTACGAGCAGTACTTC.

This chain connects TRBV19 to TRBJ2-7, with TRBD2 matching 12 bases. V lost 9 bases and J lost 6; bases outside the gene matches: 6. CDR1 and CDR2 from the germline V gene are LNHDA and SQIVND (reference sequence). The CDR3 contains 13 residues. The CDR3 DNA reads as TGTGCCAGCACGACTAGCGGGAGCTGCGAGCAGTACTTC. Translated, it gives CASTTSGSCEQYF. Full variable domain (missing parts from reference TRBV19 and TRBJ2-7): DGGITQSPKYLFRKEGQNVTLSCEQNLNHDAMYWYRQDPGQGLRLIYYSQIVNDFQKGDIAEGYSVSREKKESFPLTVTSAQKNPTAFYLCASTTSGSCEQYFGPGTRLTVT.

CDR3 amino acids: CASSLTSGTDTQYF. The CDR3 DNA reads TGTGCCAGCAGCCTTACCTCGGGGACAGATACGCAGTATTTT. The chain uses TRBV6-1 and TRBJ2-3, with D tentatively TRBD2 (5 bases). Germline CDR1 is MNHNS and CDR2 is SASEGT. The CDR3 is 14 residues long. Trimming stripped 6 bases from V and 3 bases from J, with 13 bases between.

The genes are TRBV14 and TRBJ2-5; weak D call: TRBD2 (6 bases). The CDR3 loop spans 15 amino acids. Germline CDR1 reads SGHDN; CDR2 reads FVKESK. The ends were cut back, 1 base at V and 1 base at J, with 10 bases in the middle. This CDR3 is CASSQVDYLQETQYF. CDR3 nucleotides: TGTGCCAGCAGCCAAGTGGACTACCTCCAAGAGACCCAGTACTTC.